This T cell receptor (beta chain) is drawn from a study of T cell responses to AZD1222 COVID-19 vaccine. Findings of the study overall: Clonal diversity may have been underestimated, and the donors were mostly white British, with more females than males. Mapped onto spike, vaccine-associated CD4 TCRs spanned it and were dominant at 160-218 and 743-854.

Germline V lookup: CDR1 MNHEY, CDR2 SMNVEV (reference sequence). The CDR3 runs 14 residues. V gave up 4 bases and J gave up 4 bases; unmatched junction bases: 5. TCRdb's table, derived via immunoSEQ multiplex PCR, lists solely in-frame clones and lacks some. This sample yields approximately 50,000 clones, of which about 86% are seen a single time; less than 9% belongs to the top ten. This clone was recorded only once. What it recognizes is unknown. The TCR sequence derives from an adult who received the AZD1222 COVID-19 vaccine. The material sequenced was peripheral blood, taken 28 days after the second AZD1222 dose. The J gene is TRBJ1-2, the V gene TRBV27; TRBD1 aligns across 8 bases. This chain's CDR3 is CASSSAGGFYGYTF. The CDR3 region has the DNA TGTGCCAGCAGTTCCGCAGGGGGCTTCTATGGCTACACCTTC.